This TCR beta chain was sequenced in a study of blood T cell repertoires in COVID-19. Background on the study: Collection of acute and convalescent COVID-19 samples took place in the United States, Italy and Spain. Nucleic acid was either cDNA or gDNA, and it came from T cells, B-cell-depleted T cells, or PBMCs.

The CDR3 totals 12 residues. Trimming cost V 5 bases and J 6 bases, with 10 bases left between them. Germline-derived CDR1 and CDR2 are SGHNT and YYREEE (reference sequence). Original methodology: Amplification with reference gene primers provided the estimates of nucleated cell counts. Here immunoSEQ multiplex PCR was the method, and the copy in TCRdb shows in-frame clones only, minus some. V and J calls and clone size are copied from that table; D and trimming were computed from the DNA. Among fewer than 200,000 clones, roughly four fifths were seen once, and the ten largest hold 6.5% to 8.5%. Seattle-derived patients entered the study during active infection and were followed longitudinally.

The receptor was isolated from a woman aged 65 to 85 with COVID-19, enrolled during active disease. The material sequenced was peripheral blood. The chain recombines TRBV5-4 with TRBJ2-3; D possibly corresponds to TRBD1 (6 bases). The CDR3 nucleotides read TGTGCCAGCAGTTGGGGGCAGGATACGCAGTATTTT. This translates into CASSWGQDTQYF.